Described below is a single T cell receptor beta chain sequence and its context. Its target antigen remains unknown. Base qualities are not recorded, but no much larger clone differs from it by a single base. Measured from the cysteine to the phenylalanine, the CDR3 is 11 residues long. Only the CDR3 part of the read is kept: 33 bases, read in frame from the first base. V and J are truncated by 3 bases and 7 bases respectively, leaving an intervening sequence of 7 bases. Per the germline V gene (reference sequence), DFQATT is the CDR1 and SNEGSKA is the CDR2. This specimen comes from a study of cytomegalovirus exposure and HLA in healthy donors (dated by TCRdb to 2016 to 2017). For the study in its entirety: A later analysis indicated that the 120 or so validation repertoires were generated on the platform also employed for the approximately 700 repertoires of the first cohort. The study aimed to test whether signatures of past pathogen exposure could be identified by cataloging public T cell receptors. Besides the first cohort of roughly 660 subjects, a separate validation cohort made up of some 110 different subjects was used. To predict cytomegalovirus infection status, the study combined high-throughput TCR immunosequencing, statistical association of individual TCRs with disease status, and machine learning. Points the paper makes about the study in general: The validation cohort had no HLA typing available for a later analysis, so co-occurrence within that cohort was assessed over all 120 repertoires. Subsequent analysis determined that TCRs grouped into clusters in the first cohort also showed a tendency toward co-occurrence across the roughly 120 validation repertoires, and roughly 94% of cluster scores exceeded 0. The classifier was reported to diagnose cytomegalovirus status with high specificity and sensitivity in both the original cohort and the validation cohort. Most TCR sequences were observed very rarely across donors, whereas some public TCRs were present in many individuals. The study gave a list of 150 to 200 TCR beta chains associated with cytomegalovirus. Three of the identified cytomegalovirus-associated TCR beta chains were confirmed in vitro to be specific for cytomegalovirus antigens. According to the authors, the approach could potentially be generalized to other disease states and immunological phenotypes.

Library generation was performed with the immunoSEQ multiplex PCR assay. Processing in the source paper ran as follows. A statistical classification framework was built to diagnose cytomegalovirus status from the catalog of TCR beta chain sequences. As stored in TCRdb, this immuneACCESS dataset retains in-frame rearrangements with V and J assigned. A fraction of the clones does not appear; measured against another copy, unresolved V genes explain less than half of the discrepancy, and the remainder lacks a known reason. The V and J calls and clone size come from that table; D and trimming were worked out from the DNA. This sample holds about 160,000 clones; over 85% were observed only once. The ten biggest clones cover about a tenth of the sample. Donors formed part of the validation cohort, which comprised about 120 subjects and was distinct from the first cohort of 550 to 850 subjects.

The receptor comes from a woman aged 18-29 years in good health and CMV-seropositive. Material: PBMCs. The chain is made from TRBV20-1 and TRBJ2-1; the D gene assignment is ambiguous. The CDR3 is CSARGSNEQFF. The DNA reads TGCAGTGCTAGGGGCAGTAATGAGCAGTTCTTC.